This TCR beta chain appears in the sequencing data of a study of OX40 agonist ivuxolimab in advanced cancers. Study results and limitations: The study observed clonal expansion of CD4+ and CD8+ blood T cells by week 6 at 0.1 to 3.0 mg/kg.

The V and J ends lost 2 bases and 2 bases respectively, with 10 bases between them. Germline CDR1 is MNHEY and CDR2 is SVGAGI. The CDR3 totals 16 residues. As concerns this clone: The antigen is undetermined.

Libraries were prepared by immunoSEQ multiplex PCR; TCRdb keeps only in-frame clonotypes and omits some of them. In the table there are approximately 82,000 clones, over 80% of which are singletons. The chain links TRBV6-5 to TRBJ2-6; TRBD2 might be the D (7 bases). The material sequenced was CD4+ or CD8+ T cells sorted from blood, taken in a trial of the OX40 agonist ivuxolimab. The receptor was derived from an adult with an advanced solid tumor such as melanoma, head and neck, liver or kidney cancer. CDR3 loop: CASSYGGATGANVLTF. CDR3 DNA sequence: TGTGCCAGCAGTTACGGGGGGGCGACTGGGGCCAACGTCCTGACTTTC.